These T cell receptor beta chains were read from a single sample in a study of shared clonotypes between healthy human individuals. Sequencing used immunoSEQ multiplex PCR; TCRdb keeps in-frame clones, though not all of them. This sample carries about 380,000 clones, approximately 96% of them seen once, and the ten largest clones take 0.32%. The sample was memory CD8+ T cells sorted from blood. The origin of the receptors is a man under 40 in good health. The CDR3 runs from the conserved cysteine through the conserved F or W. The order of the fields is V gene, J gene, D gene, clone size, CDR3 protein, CDR3 DNA. D genes are given only for firm matches. The size field is filled for only some rows; it gives once, few, many or a size class.

>TRBV15|TRBJ2-7|-|-
CATSRDGPYEQYF
TGTGCCACCAGCAGAGATGGGCCCTACGAGCAGTACTTC
>TRBV5-1|TRBJ2-1|TRBD2|-
CASSRSGDSYNEQFF
TGCGCCAGCAGTCGCAGCGGGGACTCCTACAATGAGCAGTTCTTC
>TRBV6-6|TRBJ2-1|TRBD2|-
CASKASGNNEQFF
TGTGCCAGCAAGGCTAGCGGGAACAATGAGCAGTTCTTC
>TRBV5-1|TRBJ2-5|-|-
CASSLEQGSKETQYF
TGCGCCAGCAGCTTAGAACAGGGTAGCAAAGAGACCCAGTACTTC
>TRBV21-1|TRBJ2-1|-|-
CASSKGQGEQFF
TGTGCCAGCAGCAAGGGACAGGGTGAGCAGTTCTTC
>TRBV15|TRBJ2-3|-|-
CATSRDRELDTQYF
TGTGCCACCAGCAGAGATCGAGAGTTAGATACGCAGTATTTT
>TRBV2|TRBJ2-1|TRBD2|once
CASSGRFYNEQFF
TGTGCCAGCAGCGGGAGGTTCTACAATGAGCAGTTCTTC
>TRBV27|TRBJ2-1|-|-
CASAVGQSYNEQFF
TGTGCCAGCGCCGTAGGCCAATCCTACAATGAGCAGTTCTTC
>TRBV19|TRBJ2-2|TRBD2|-
CASSIRGGILAGVWNTGELFF
TGTGCCAGTAGTATACGGGGGGGTATACTAGCGGGAGTTTGGAACACCGGGGAGCTGTTTTTT
>TRBV19|TRBJ1-5|-|-
CASSISSYRVRQPQHF
TGTGCCAGTAGTATATCCTCCTACAGGGTAAGGCAGCCCCAGCATTTT
>TRBV6-1|TRBJ2-3|-|-
CASGRLMEGDTQYF
TGTGCCAGCGGGAGGTTAATGGAGGGGGATACGCAGTATTTT
>TRBV6-4|TRBJ2-1|TRBD2|-
CASSPHGRGNEQFF
TGTGCCAGCAGTCCCCACGGGAGGGGCAATGAGCAGTTCTTC
>TRBV6-1|TRBJ2-1|-|-
CASIPGGSSYNEQFF
TGTGCCAGCATCCCTGGGGGATCGTCCTACAATGAGCAGTTCTTC
>TRBV27|TRBJ1-5|-|-
CASSLWQPPYSNQPQHF
TGTGCCAGCAGTTTATGGCAGCCCCCCTATAGCAATCAGCCCCAGCATTTT
>TRBV9|TRBJ1-2|-|once
CAILDGLIYGYTF
TGTGCCATCTTAGACGGACTTATCTATGGCTACACCTTC
>TRBV28|TRBJ2-2|TRBD2|-
CASSFFAGGTFTGELFF
TGTGCCAGCAGTTTTTTCGCGGGGGGCACTTTCACCGGGGAGCTGTTTTTT
>TRBV2|TRBJ1-5|-|-
CASSVRGRGEGNQPQHF
TGTGCCAGCAGTGTAAGGGGCAGGGGAGAAGGCAATCAGCCCCAGCATTTT
>TRBV28|TRBJ2-7|-|-
CASSLRPFYEQYF
TGTGCCAGCAGTTTACGGCCCTTCTACGAGCAGTACTTC
>TRBV7-3|TRBJ1-1|-|once
CASSLGQNTEAFF
TGTGCCAGCAGCTTAGGGCAGAACACTGAAGCTTTCTTT
>TRBV5-1|TRBJ2-5|-|-
CASSKSETQYF
TGCGCCAGCAGTAAATCAGAGACCCAGTACTTC
>TRBV5-4|TRBJ2-7|TRBD2|-
CASSPGGGKDEQYF
TGTGCCAGCAGCCCCGGGGGGGGAAAGGACGAGCAGTACTTC
>TRBV6-1|TRBJ2-1|TRBD2|-
CASSEAPGLAGDRSLNEQFF
TGTGCCAGCAGTGAAGCGCCCGGACTAGCGGGAGATCGGTCGTTAAATGAGCAGTTCTTC
>TRBV5-1|TRBJ1-3|-|-
CASSLSGRGNTIYF
TGCGCCAGCAGCTTATCGGGAAGGGGAAACACCATATATTTT
>TRBV5-4|TRBJ2-1|TRBD2|-
CASRLSGNAYNEQFF
TGTGCCAGCAGACTTAGCGGGAATGCCTACAATGAGCAGTTCTTC